This passage covers 14 T cell receptor beta chains from one sample sequenced in a study of response to subunit inactivated influenza vaccine. MiXCR, run by TCRdb on the RT-PCR reads, gives a single entry per CDR3 protein. Among about 500,000 distinct CDR3 sequences listed, 16% were seen once. The source material was CD4+ T cells sorted from PBMCs, sampled around 25 months after vaccination. The receptors originated from a man aged 50 to 75 who received an inactivated influenza vaccine.

This clonotype came up a few times. The V gene is TRBV4-3, the J gene TRBJ2-7; a possible D gene is TRBD2 (5 bases). The CDR3 totals 15 residues. Per the germline V gene, CDR1 is LGHNA and CDR2 is YSLEER. The V end was cut by 1 base, the J end by 4 bases, with 14 bases between. DNA for the CDR3: TGCGCCAGCAGCCAAGTTCTCGGGGTCCGATACGAGCAGTACTTC. Protein sequence: CASSQVLGVRYEQYF.

This clonotype was counted ten times or more. V usage is TRBV28 and J usage is TRBJ2-7; D may match TRBD1 or TRBD2 (5 bases each). With 4 bases removed from V and 5 bases from J, the gap between germline ends came to 18 bases. In germline, CDR1 is MDHEN, CDR2 SYDVKM. CDR3 length: 15 residues. In DNA form, the CDR3 reads TGTGCCAGCAGTTCCATCGGGACGGGGACCGACGAGCAGTACTTC. Protein: CASSSIGTGTDEQYF.

This clonotype has more than one count but fewer than ten. The chain employs TRBV29-1 and TRBJ1-4; D not resolved. Germline values: CDR1 SQVTM, CDR2 ANQGSEA. The CDR3 has 10 amino acids. The V end lost 5 bases, the J end lost 7 bases, and 5 bases lay between the germline ends. The CDR3 DNA follows: TGCAGCGTTAGGATTGAAAAACTGTTTTTT. Its translation: CSVRIEKLFF.

This clonotype has only a few counts. The rearrangement joins TRBV10-3 to TRBJ2-7; D gene ambiguous. The V end lost 0 bases, the J end lost 7 bases, and 13 bases lay between the germline ends. The germline gives CDR1 ENHRY, CDR2 SYGVKD. This CDR3 spans 14 amino acids. CDR3 residues: CAISESMGSREQYF. The CDR3 DNA follows: TGTGCCATCAGTGAGTCGATGGGCAGTCGGGAGCAGTACTTC.

This chain connects TRBV7-2 to TRBJ1-1, with TRBD1 as a possible D gene (6 bases). V was trimmed by 5 bases and J by 5 bases, leaving 12 bases between them. Germline-derived CDR1 and CDR2 are SGHTA and FQGNSA. The CDR3 is 13 residues long. This CDR3 is CASSRTVSTEAFF. CDR3 DNA: TGTGCCAGCAGCAGGACAGTATCGACTGAAGCTTTCTTT.

The V gene is TRBV28, the J gene TRBJ2-2, with D maybe TRBD2 (5 bases). Trimming removed 3 bases at V and 4 bases at J, with 9 bases between. This CDR3 is 14 amino acids long. In germline, CDR1 is MDHEN, CDR2 SYDVKM. As DNA, the CDR3 is TGTGCCAGCAGTTTGCCCGGGGTCACCGGGGAGCTGTTTTTT. It translates to CASSLPGVTGELFF.

This clonotype came up a few times. V is TRBV5-1 and J is TRBJ2-5; TRBD1 aligns across 9 bases. The CDR3 loop spans 15 amino acids. The V and J ends lost 3 bases and 4 bases, in that order; junction bases with no gene match: 7. Germline V lookup: CDR1 SGHRS, CDR2 YFSETQ. CDR3 sequence (DNA): TGCGCCAGCAGCTCCCCCGGGACAGGGCGAGAGACCCAGTACTTC. It codes for CASSSPGTGRETQYF.

This clonotype has just a few counts. This chain links TRBV7-6 with TRBJ2-7, with 11 bases identical to TRBD2. After removal of 0 bases from V and 4 bases from J, the junction contained 8 bases not matched to a gene. CDR3 size: 17 residues. Germline lookup yields CDR1 SGHVS and CDR2 FNYEAQ. CDR3 nucleotides: TGTGCCAGCAGCTTAGCCCCGACTAGCGGGGCAGCATACGAGCAGTACTTC. Its translation: CASSLAPTSGAAYEQYF.

This clonotype has just a few counts. The CDR3 region has the DNA TGCAGGGGGGGACAGTATGGCTACACCTTC. It encodes CRGGQYGYTF. This sequence joins TRBV20-1 and TRBJ1-2; 7 nucleotides line up with TRBD1. Germline loops: CDR1 DFQATT, CDR2 SNEGSKA (reference sequence). This CDR3 has 10 residues.

In DNA, the CDR3 is TGTGCCAGCAGTTTATTGGGGACAGGGAGCTTCAATGAGCAGTTCTTC. This codes for CASSLLGTGSFNEQFF. This chain connects TRBV27 to TRBJ2-1; 9 nucleotides agree with TRBD1. The CDR3 extends over 16 amino acids. Germline trimming cut 1 base from V and 6 bases from J; bases unmatched to any gene: 7. The V gene's germline CDR1 is MNHEY and CDR2 SMNVEV (reference sequence).

The genes are TRBV14 and TRBJ1-3; D remains ambiguous. Per germline, CDR1 SGHDN and CDR2 FVKESK. The CDR3 length is 14 residues. V was clipped by 2 bases and J by 4 bases, with 9 bases between them. The CDR3 protein is CASSQPGRGNTIYF. The DNA for the CDR3 is TGTGCCAGCAGCCAACCGGGGAGAGGAAACACCATATATTTT.

This clonotype was seen at least ten times. The chain employs TRBV5-4 and TRBJ2-4; 7 bases match TRBD2. This CDR3 contains 14 residues. With 0 bases clipped from V and 7 bases from J, the junction kept 4 bases outside the gene matches. Looked up from germline, CDR1 is SGHNT and CDR2 is YYREEE (reference sequence). The CDR3 DNA sequence: TGTGCCAGCAGCTTGGCGGGGGAGGGTAACATTCAGTACTTC. This translates into CASSLAGEGNIQYF.

Many counts were recorded for this clonotype. The chain combines TRBV15 with TRBJ2-2, with D possibly TRBD2 on 6 matching bases. This CDR3 spans 15 amino acids. Between the trimmed V and J ends, which lost 3 bases and 6 bases, there was a span of 14 bases. CDR1 is LNHNV and CDR2 is YYDKDF in the germline V gene (reference sequence). CDR3: CATSRDLGGAGELFF. The CDR3, as DNA: TGTGCCACCAGCAGGGACCTTGGAGGGGCCGGGGAGCTGTTTTTT.

This clonotype appeared a few times. This chain links TRBV19 with TRBJ1-1; D is ambiguous. The CDR3 sequence is 16 residues long. Between the trimmed V and J ends, which lost 3 bases and 1 base, there was a span of 15 bases. Germline-derived CDR1 and CDR2 are LNHDA and SQIVND (reference sequence). The CDR3 nucleotides read TGTGCCAGTAGTATTAGTGACCTCACGAGGAACACTGAAGCTTTCTTT. This gives the protein CASSISDLTRNTEAFF. Based on the CDR3 plus reference TRBV19 and TRBJ1-1, the full variable domain is DGGITQSPKYLFRKEGQNVTLSCEQNLNHDAMYWYRQDPGQGLRLIYYSQIVNDFQKGDIAEGYSVSREKKESFPLTVTSAQKNPTAFYLCASSISDLTRNTEAFFGQGTRLTVV.